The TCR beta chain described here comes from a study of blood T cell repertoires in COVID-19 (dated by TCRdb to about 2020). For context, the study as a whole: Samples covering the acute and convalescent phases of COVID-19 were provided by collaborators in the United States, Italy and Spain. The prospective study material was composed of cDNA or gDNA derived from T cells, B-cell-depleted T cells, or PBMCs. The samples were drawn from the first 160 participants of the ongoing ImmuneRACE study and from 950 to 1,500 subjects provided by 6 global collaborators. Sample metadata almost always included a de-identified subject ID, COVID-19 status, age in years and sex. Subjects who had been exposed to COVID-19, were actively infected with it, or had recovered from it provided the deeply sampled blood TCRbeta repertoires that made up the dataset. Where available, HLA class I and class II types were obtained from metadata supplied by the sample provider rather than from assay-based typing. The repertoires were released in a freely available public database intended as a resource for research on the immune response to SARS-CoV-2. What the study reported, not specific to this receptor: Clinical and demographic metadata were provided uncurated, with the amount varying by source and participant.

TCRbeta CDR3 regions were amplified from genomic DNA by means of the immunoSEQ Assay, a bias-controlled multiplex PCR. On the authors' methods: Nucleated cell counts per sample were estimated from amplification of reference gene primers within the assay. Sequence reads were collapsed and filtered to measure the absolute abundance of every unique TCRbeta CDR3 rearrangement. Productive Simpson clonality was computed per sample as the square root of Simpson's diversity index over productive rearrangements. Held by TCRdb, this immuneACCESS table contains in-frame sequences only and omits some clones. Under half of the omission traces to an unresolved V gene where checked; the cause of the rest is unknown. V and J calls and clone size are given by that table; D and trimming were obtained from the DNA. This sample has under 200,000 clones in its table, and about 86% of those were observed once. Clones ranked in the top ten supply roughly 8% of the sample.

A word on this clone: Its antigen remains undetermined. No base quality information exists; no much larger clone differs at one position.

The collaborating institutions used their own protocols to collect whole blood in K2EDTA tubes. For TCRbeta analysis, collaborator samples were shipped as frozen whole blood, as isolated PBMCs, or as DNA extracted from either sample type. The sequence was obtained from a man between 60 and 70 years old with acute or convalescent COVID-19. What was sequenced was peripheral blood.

The CDR3 corresponds to CASSLVGDSHTDTQYF. The nucleotides are TGCGCCAGCAGCTTGGTAGGCGACTCACACACAGATACGCAGTATTTT. The chain couples TRBV5-1 to TRBJ2-3; there is no confident call for the D gene. Inclusive of the bounding cysteine and phenylalanine, the CDR3 is 16 residues long. The kept DNA is CDR3 alone, 48 bases in frame from the first base. The CDR1 and CDR2 encoded by the germline V gene are SGHRS and YFSETQ. V loses 0 bases of germline sequence and J loses 2 bases, and the interval between the two ends is 13 bases.